These 11 T cell receptor beta chains share one sample of origin, sequenced in a study of shared clonotypes between healthy human individuals. Only in-frame clones appear in the TCRdb table, and some are missing; sequencing was by immunoSEQ multiplex PCR. The sample lists more than 2 million clones, about 95% occurring once. CD45RO-negative, CCR7-positively selected cells formed the naive CD8 fraction, excluding terminally differentiated effector memory CD45RA+ cells. Sequenced material: naive CD8+ T cells sorted from blood. The receptors come from a man between 18 and 35 years old in good health.

As to this clone: This specimen includes other DNA sequences encoding the same CDR3. CDR3 loop: CSVGGSSYEQYF. The CDR3, as DNA: TGCAGCGTTGGGGGCAGCTCCTACGAGCAGTACTTC. This chain connects TRBV29-1 to TRBJ2-7, with D perhaps TRBD1 (5 bases). Germline lookup yields CDR1 SQVTM and CDR2 ANQGSEA. The CDR3 spans 12 residues. Trimming cost V 4 bases and J 0 bases, with 7 bases left between them.

This sequence joins TRBV9 and TRBJ2-7; no reliable D call. Between the trimmed V and J ends, which lost 4 bases and 12 bases, there was a span of 8 bases. This CDR3 is 9 amino acids long. The germline gives CDR1 SGDLS, CDR2 YYNGEE. The CDR3 bases are TGTGCCAGCAGCTCGGTTCGGTACTTC. This sequence encodes CASSSVRYF.

The chain is built from TRBV5-4 and TRBJ1-6, with D maybe TRBD1 (5 bases). CDR1 is SGHNT, CDR2 YYREEE, per germline (reference sequence). V was clipped by 2 bases and J by 4 bases, with 19 bases between them. There are 18 residues in the CDR3. CDR3 loop: CASSFGGFDGGYNSPLHF. For the CDR3, the DNA is TGTGCCAGCAGCTTCGGGGGGTTCGACGGTGGGTATAATTCACCCCTCCACTTT.

The chain links TRBV4-1 to TRBJ2-1, with D perhaps TRBD2 (5 bases). Trimming pared 0 bases from V and 6 bases from J, leaving 12 bases between. The CDR3 is made up of 15 amino acids. Looked up from germline, CDR1 is MGHRA and CDR2 is YSYEKL. The CDR3 spells CASSQDRGPLNEQFF. The CDR3 DNA reads as TGCGCCAGCAGCCAAGATCGAGGGCCCCTCAATGAGCAGTTCTTC.

The CDR3 reads CASSSIRGNEQFF. The CDR3 bases are TGTGCCAGCAGCTCCATTAGGGGCAATGAGCAGTTCTTC. The chain couples TRBV7-2 to TRBJ2-1; D perhaps matches TRBD1 (5 bases). Trimming took off 4 bases at V and 6 bases at J, with 10 bases between the two ends. The CDR3 extends over 13 amino acids. The germline V gene has CDR1 SGHTA and CDR2 FQGNSA.

Notes on this clone: This specimen includes other DNA sequences encoding the same CDR3. The chain combines TRBV5-1 with TRBJ2-3; no clear D gene. The CDR3 has 12 residues. V was trimmed by 4 bases and J by 2 bases, leaving 5 bases between them. From germline, CDR1 is SGHRS and CDR2 YFSETQ. CDR3 sequence (DNA): TGCGCCAGCAGCCCCTACACAGATACGCAGTATTTT. Translating it yields CASSPYTDTQYF. Based on the CDR3 plus reference TRBV5-1 and TRBJ2-3, the full variable domain is KAGVTQTPRYLIKTRGQQVTLSCSPISGHRSVSWYQQTPGQGLQFLFEYFSETQRNKGNFPGRFSGRQFSNSRSEMNVSTLELGDSALYLCASSPYTDTQYFGPGTRLTVL.

Comment on this clone: The same CDR3 arises from other DNA sequences in this sample as well. This rearrangement joins TRBV27 to TRBJ1-1; a possible D gene is TRBD1 (6 bases). The CDR3 consists of 13 residues. CDR1 is MNHEY and CDR2 is SMNVEV in the germline V gene (reference sequence). The V end was cut by 4 bases, the J end by 5 bases, with 11 bases between. The CDR3 DNA reads as TGTGCCAGCAGTTACGGGGGCGGAACTGAAGCTTTCTTT. Protein sequence: CASSYGGGTEAFF.

V gene TRBV29-1 combines with J gene TRBJ2-7; 13 bases line up with TRBD2. The CDR3 consists of 12 residues. Germline loops: CDR1 SQVTM, CDR2 ANQGSEA. V lost 5 bases to trimming and J lost 7 bases; unmatched junction nucleotides: 2. The CDR3 reads CSVTGLAGEQYF. CDR3 nucleotides: TGCAGCGTTACGGGACTAGCGGGGGAGCAGTACTTC.

V and J are TRBV18 and TRBJ1-1; 10 positions match TRBD1. The length of the CDR3 is 12 residues. The V and J ends lost 11 bases and 7 bases, in that order; junction bases with no gene match: 7. Germline V CDR1 and CDR2: KGHSH, LQKENI. The DNA of the CDR3 is TGTGCCGGCCTGGGACAGGGGTTTGAAGCTTTCTTT. It specifies CAGLGQGFEAFF.

The chain employs TRBV11-2 and TRBJ1-2; D unresolved. The CDR3 consists of 13 residues. Germline assignment: CDR1 SGHAT and CDR2 FQNNGV. Deletions cut 5 bases from V and 3 bases from J, with 10 bases between. The CDR3: CASSISTDYGYTF. For the CDR3, the DNA is TGTGCCAGCAGCATAAGCACAGACTATGGCTACACCTTC. The full variable domain, completed using reference TRBV11-2 and TRBJ1-2, is EAGVAQSPRYKIIEKRQSVAFWCNPISGHATLYWYQQILGQGPKLLIQFQNNGVVDDSQLPKDRFSAERLKGVDSTLKIQPAKLEDSAVYLCASSISTDYGYTFGSGTRLTVV.

In DNA, the CDR3 is TGTGCCAGCTCACCACCGCGCCAGCCAATCTACAATGAGCAGTTCTTC. Translation gives CASSPPRQPIYNEQFF. V usage is TRBV18 and J usage is TRBJ2-1; D ambiguous. V was cut by 0 bases and J by 3 bases, with 12 bases left in between. CDR3 size: 16 residues. Germline V gene lookup returns CDR1 KGHSH and CDR2 LQKENI.